This T cell receptor (beta chain) was profiled in a study of cytomegalovirus exposure and HLA in healthy donors. A multiplex PCR was run with 60 Vbeta primers and 13 Jbeta primers. Repertoires were generated with immunoSEQ multiplex PCR, while TCRdb's copy carries only in-frame clones and drops some. The sample holds about 200,000 clones, 75% to 85% seen once. Study findings and constraints: Some V segments (TRBV6-2 and TRBV6-3 among them) were excluded as indistinguishable. Analysis was carried out at a later point, and it linked a missense DCLRE1C variant to TCR beta V- and J-gene trimming.

With regard to this clone: Its antigen is unidentified.

The CDR3 contains 14 residues. V gave up 5 bases and J gave up 4 bases, with 12 bases separating them. Germline CDR1 is SGHTA and CDR2 is FQGNSA. Source material: PBMCs. The TCR sequence derives from a male donor in good health and CMV-seropositive. The V call is TRBV7-2, the J call TRBJ1-3; D is perhaps TRBD1 (6 bases). CDR3 residues: CASSPQGWGNTIYF. CDR3 coding DNA: TGTGCCAGCAGCCCACAGGGTTGGGGAAACACCATATATTTT.